These 8 T cell receptor beta chains were all obtained from the same sample, sequenced in a study of blood T cell repertoires in COVID-19. Data came from immunoSEQ multiplex PCR; TCRdb stores just in-frame clones and leaves some out. Seen here are 300,000 to 400,000 clones, roughly 85% observed once, and the top ten hold around 6.9%. The sample comprised peripheral blood. The receptors originated from a human donor in a cohort sampled during active COVID-19.

This chain uses TRBV20-1 with TRBJ2-1, with D possibly matching TRBD2 (5 bases). Trimming removed 3 bases from V and 7 bases from J, with 16 bases in between. Germline-derived CDR1 and CDR2 are DFQATT and SNEGSKA (reference sequence). The CDR3 contains 14 residues. The DNA of the CDR3 is TGCAGTGCTAGTCCCTTACCTACGGGGAATGAGCAGTTCTTC. Residues: CSASPLPTGNEQFF.

V and J are TRBV12-3 or TRBV12-4 and TRBJ2-2; D is undetermined. V lost 9 bases and J 8 bases, leaving 7 bases between the germline ends. This CDR3 is 10 amino acids long. The CDR3 nucleotides read TGTGCCAGACCGACAGGGGAGCTGTTTTTT. Translation gives CARPTGELFF.

On this clone itself: The identical CDR3 is also encoded by other nucleotide sequences in the sample. This chain joins TRBV27 and TRBJ1-5; D gene unclear. The germline V gene encodes CDR1 MNHEY and CDR2 SMNVEV (reference sequence). Trimming stripped 2 bases from V and 3 bases from J, with 5 bases between. The CDR3 spans 13 residues. Written as DNA, the CDR3 is TGTGCCAGCAGTTTAGGAGCCAATCAGCCCCAGCATTTT. This gives the protein CASSLGANQPQHF.

This clone was detected ten times or more. This chain connects TRBV29-1 to TRBJ2-7; TRBD1 agrees at 9 bases. V lost 6 bases, J lost 1 base, and 7 bases stayed unmatched. The CDR3 has 14 residues. Germline CDR1 SQVTM, CDR2 ANQGSEA. CDR3 bases: TGCAGCGTGTCAACCGGGACAGGGTCCTACGAGCAGTACTTC. Amino acid sequence: CSVSTGTGSYEQYF.

J is TRBJ1-5 and V is TRBV4-1; TRBD1 agrees at 7 bases. V shed 4 bases and J 2 bases; nucleotides not matched to a gene: 5. This CDR3 is 15 amino acids long. Looked up from germline, CDR1 is MGHRA and CDR2 is YSYEKL. The CDR3 spells CASSLGQEGNQPQHF. In nucleotides, the CDR3 is TGCGCCAGCAGCCTAGGACAGGAGGGCAATCAGCCCCAGCATTTT.

The gene calls are TRBV11-2 and TRBJ2-3; a weak D match, TRBD2 (5 bases). V lost 5 bases to trimming and J lost 2 bases, with 17 bases between them. The length of the CDR3 is 16 residues. Germline CDR1 and CDR2: SGHAT and FQNNGV. CDR3 sequence: CASSQEGFYLTDTQYF. In DNA form, the CDR3 reads TGTGCCAGCAGCCAAGAGGGCTTTTACCTCACAGATACGCAGTATTTT.

CDR3 bases: TGTGCCATCAGTGAGTCGACTCGCGGGGGGACCCACGAGCAGTACTTC. Its translation is CAISESTRGGTHEQYF. V and J are TRBV10-3 and TRBJ2-7; 8 positions agree with TRBD2. The CDR3 loop spans 16 amino acids. After removal of 0 bases from V and 5 bases from J, the junction contained 9 bases not matched to a gene. CDR1 is ENHRY, CDR2 SYGVKD, per germline.

The chain is built from TRBV19 and TRBJ2-2; possibly TRBD2 for D (7 bases). CDR1 and CDR2 from the germline V gene are LNHDA and SQIVND (reference sequence). The CDR3 is 14 residues long. The V end lost 5 bases, the J end lost 4 bases, and 11 bases lay between the germline ends. The CDR3 region has the DNA TGTGCCAGTAGTGTTCGGGGGGCCACCGGGGAGCTGTTTTTT. Protein product: CASSVRGATGELFF.